The TCR beta chain described here comes from a study of cytomegalovirus exposure and HLA in healthy donors. Across the study: HLA-typed donors contributed around 85 million unique TCRs, which were held in an early data release.

PCR involved 60 Vbeta and 13 Jbeta primers. Some clones are missing from TCRdb's copy, which holds only in-frame ones; the method was immunoSEQ multiplex PCR. The table includes about 160,000 clones, 80% to 85% detected once. About this clone: Its target is not known.

Whole-study findings and limits: Trimming of TCR beta V- and J-genes showed a link, identified in a later analysis, to a missense DCLRE1C variant.

The sequence came from a girl aged 2 to 9 in good health and CMV-seropositive. The source material was PBMCs.

The CDR3 nucleotides read TGTGCCAGCAGCAAAGGGGGGACTAGCGGGAGGTCCTACGAGCAGTACTTC. It yields the protein CASSKGGTSGRSYEQYF. The chain has TRBV21-1 and TRBJ2-7; the table's D call TRBD2 went unverified against the DNA. TRBV21-1 is noted as a pseudogene. The CDR3 totals 17 residues.